This passage covers 10 T cell receptor beta chains from one sample sequenced in a study of T cells in localized non-small cell lung cancer. Assay: immunoSEQ multiplex PCR; the TCRdb copy retains only in-frame clones and omits some. Of about 70,000 clones in the sample, less than 90% were seen once. The starting material was peripheral blood, obtained before any cancer treatment. The receptors shown here come from a male donor older than 55 with stage III squamous cell lung carcinoma.

CDR3 DNA: TGCGCCAGCAGCTTGGGAAGGGCCGATACGCAGTATTTT. It encodes CASSLGRADTQYF. The chain recombines TRBV5-1 with TRBJ2-3; D is unresolved. Germline assignment: CDR1 SGHRS and CDR2 YFSETQ. CDR3 length equals 13 residues. Trimming removed 0 bases at V and 6 bases at J, with 8 bases between.

The V call is TRBV5-1, the J call TRBJ2-2; tentatively, D is TRBD1 (5 bases). Per germline, CDR1 SGHRS and CDR2 YFSETQ. V shed 0 bases and J shed 4 bases, with 22 bases lying between them. This CDR3 comprises 19 residues. CDR3 nucleotides: TGCGCCAGCAGCTTGGCCGGCTGGGGCAGAGGTTCCGCCACCGGGGAGCTGTTTTTT. It yields the protein CASSLAGWGRGSATGELFF.

The chain uses TRBV27 and TRBJ1-5; 7 bases are shared with TRBD1. Germline V gives CDR1 MNHEY, CDR2 SMNVEV (reference sequence). This CDR3 contains 16 residues. V dropped 3 bases and J dropped 1; count of bases not matched to a gene: 6. The CDR3 is CASSFRGAESNQPQHF. The CDR3 region has the DNA TGTGCCAGCAGTTTCAGGGGGGCTGAGAGCAATCAGCCCCAGCATTTT.

This chain uses TRBV13 with TRBJ1-3, with D maybe TRBD1 (5 bases). This CDR3 contains 15 residues. Germline V gene sequence: CDR1 PRHDT, CDR2 FYEKMQ (reference sequence). Trimming cost V 8 bases and J 0 bases, with 14 bases left between them. DNA of the CDR3: TGTGCCAGCGGCCTTGGGGGGGTCTCTGGAAACACCATATATTTT. Translating it yields CASGLGGVSGNTIYF.

V usage is TRBV7-8 and J usage is TRBJ1-5; D unclear. The CDR3 is 17 residues long. V gave up 6 bases and J gave up 0 bases, with 18 bases separating them. Germline values: CDR1 SGHVS, CDR2 FQNEAQ. The CDR3 is CASSYAQIRYSNQPQHF. DNA of the CDR3: TGTGCCAGCAGTTATGCGCAGATCCGTTATAGCAATCAGCCCCAGCATTTT.

The chain recombines TRBV10-2 with TRBJ1-5, with D maybe TRBD1 (6 bases). This CDR3 is 14 amino acids long. The germline V and J ends were trimmed by 6 bases and 4 bases, with 13 bases remaining between them. The V gene's germline CDR1 is WSHSY and CDR2 SAAADI. The CDR3 sequence is CASRATGSNQPQHF. The CDR3 DNA follows: TGCGCCAGCAGAGCGACAGGCTCAAATCAGCCCCAGCATTTT.

This chain uses TRBV4-1 with TRBJ2-2; perhaps TRBD2 as D (5 bases). Germline CDR1 reads MGHRA; CDR2 reads YSYEKL. This CDR3 has 16 residues. V lost 4 bases and J 5 bases, leaving 17 bases between the germline ends. The DNA for the CDR3 is TGCGCCAGCAGCCCGGAGAGGGTTCGGGGAACCGGGGAGCTGTTTTTT. It translates to CASSPERVRGTGELFF.

The CDR3 bases are TGTGCCACAGGGAGGGGGGTGAACACTGAAGCTTTCTTT. The encoded protein is CATGRGVNTEAFF. The chain has TRBV6-6 and TRBJ1-1, with D possibly being TRBD1 (6 bases). Between the trimmed V and J ends, which lost 10 bases and 0 bases, there was a span of 12 bases. CDR3 length: 13 residues. Germline V gene sequence: CDR1 MNHNY, CDR2 SVGAGI (reference sequence).

This chain connects TRBV6-1 to TRBJ2-4, with a weak D call TRBD1 (5 bases). The CDR3 length is 15 residues. The V gene's germline CDR1 is MNHNS and CDR2 SASEGT. V shed 9 bases and J shed 3 bases, with 18 bases lying between them. CDR3 bases: TGTGCCAGTAGACCAGGGAATAAAGTCAAAAACATTCAGTACTTC. Residues: CASRPGNKVKNIQYF.

This sequence joins TRBV5-6 and TRBJ1-1; unclear D gene. The CDR3 loop spans 13 amino acids. The germline CDR1 and CDR2 sequences are SGHDT and YYEEEE. The V and J ends lost 6 bases and 1 base respectively, with 10 bases between them. The CDR3 reads CASNRAPNTEAFF. The DNA of the CDR3 is TGTGCCAGCAATAGGGCACCGAACACTGAAGCTTTCTTT.